These 25 T cell receptor beta chains were all obtained from the same sample, sequenced in a study of blood T cell repertoires in COVID-19. The table came from immunoSEQ multiplex PCR; TCRdb's copy has only in-frame clones and leaves some out. The sample shows 250,000 to 400,000 clones, 88% of them seen only once. The sequencing input was peripheral blood. The receptors derive from a young woman with COVID-19, enrolled during active disease.

The J gene is TRBJ1-2, the V gene TRBV19, with 7 bases fitting TRBD1. In germline, CDR1 is LNHDA, CDR2 SQIVND (reference sequence). Germline trimming cut 3 bases from V and 6 bases from J; bases unmatched to any gene: 1. The CDR3 has 12 amino acids. In nucleotides, the CDR3 is TGTGCCAGTAGTATTGACAGGGATGGCTACACCTTC. This encodes CASSIDRDGYTF.

This sequence joins TRBV27 and TRBJ2-7; 8 bases align to TRBD1. The CDR3 spans 13 residues. Germline CDR1 reads MNHEY; CDR2 reads SMNVEV (reference sequence). With 7 bases clipped from V and 7 bases from J, the junction kept 9 bases outside the gene matches. CDR3: CASTPGQGGEQYF. The CDR3 nucleotides are TGTGCCAGCACCCCAGGACAGGGAGGTGAGCAGTACTTC.

This clone has a handful of counts. V and J are TRBV30 and TRBJ1-4; maybe TRBD1 (5 bases). The CDR3 length is 15 residues. Germline lookup yields CDR1 GTSNPN and CDR2 SVGIG (reference sequence). The V and J ends lost 3 bases and 5 bases respectively, with 16 bases between them. The CDR3 here is CAWSKQDFLNEKLFF. CDR3 bases: TGTGCCTGGAGCAAACAGGATTTTTTAAATGAAAAACTGTTTTTT.

The chain couples TRBV5-1 to TRBJ1-1; a weak D match, TRBD1 (6 bases). The V gene's germline CDR1 is SGHRS and CDR2 YFSETQ. CDR3 length equals 12 residues. V lost 3 bases and J lost 10, with 13 bases in between. CDR3 in DNA: TGCGCCAGCAGCTCAACAGGGAACGCAGCTTTCTTT. The encoded protein is CASSSTGNAAFF.

The chain joins TRBV5-6 to TRBJ2-3, with D perhaps matching TRBD2 (6 bases). The CDR3 is made up of 17 amino acids. The V end was cut by 0 bases, the J end by 4 bases, with 18 bases between. The germline CDR1 and CDR2 sequences are SGHDT and YYEEEE. CDR3 DNA: TGTGCCAGCAGCTTGGCCTCCTCCTGGGGGACTGCAGATACGCAGTATTTT. This codes for CASSLASSWGTADTQYF.

The J gene is TRBJ1-3, the V gene TRBV4-2; 9 bases are shared with TRBD1. The V and J ends lost 0 bases and 2 bases, in that order; junction bases with no gene match: 2. Germline values: CDR1 LGHNA, CDR2 YNFKEQ. The CDR3 is 16 residues long. CDR3 protein: CASSQDGTGTGNTIYF. The DNA of the CDR3 is TGTGCCAGCAGCCAAGATGGGACAGGGACTGGAAACACCATATATTTT.

V is TRBV29-1 and J is TRBJ2-5; 9 bases are a match to TRBD1. V lost 1 base and J lost 2; bases outside the gene matches: 5. This CDR3 region has 15 residues. Germline V gives CDR1 SQVTM, CDR2 ANQGSEA. CDR3 bases: TGCAGCGTTGAAGTCGTCGGGACAGGGCAAGAGACCCAGTACTTC. Residues: CSVEVVGTGQETQYF.

The rearrangement links TRBV10-2 to TRBJ2-5, with D tentatively TRBD1 (6 bases). From germline, CDR1 is WSHSY and CDR2 SAAADI. V lost 8 bases and J 3 bases, leaving 13 bases between the germline ends. CDR3 length: 13 amino acids. The CDR3 DNA reads as TGCGCCAGCCAGCTCAGGGGAAAAGAGACCCAGTACTTC. Protein product: CASQLRGKETQYF.

The rearrangement links TRBV6-5 to TRBJ2-1; D remains ambiguous. This CDR3 is built from 12 residues. Germline CDR1 is MNHEY and CDR2 is SVGAGI. Trimming pared 4 bases from V and 6 bases from J, leaving 7 bases between. CDR3 DNA: TGTGCCAGCAGTTCACCAGTCAATGAGCAGTTCTTC. Its translation is CASSSPVNEQFF.

The J gene is TRBJ2-1, the V gene TRBV7-2, with D uncertain. CDR1 and CDR2 (germline): SGHTA, FQGNSA. There are 14 residues in the CDR3. Trimming cost V 3 bases and J 2 bases, with 8 bases left between them. CDR3 loop: CASSFSSTYNEQFF. CDR3 sequence (DNA): TGTGCCAGCAGCTTTTCCAGTACCTACAATGAGCAGTTCTTC.

For the CDR3, the DNA is TGTGCCAGCAGGGACAGGAACTATGGCTACACCTTC. Amino acid sequence: CASRDRNYGYTF. The chain recombines TRBV2 with TRBJ1-2, with TRBD1 identical over 7 bases. This CDR3 region has 12 residues. CDR1 SNHLY and CDR2 FYNNEI come from the germline V gene. V shed 6 bases, J shed 2 bases, and the junction held 0 bases outside the gene matches.

The rearrangement uses TRBV7-8 and TRBJ2-6, with a weak D call TRBD1 (5 bases). The CDR3 has 13 amino acids. CDR1 is SGHVS, CDR2 FQNEAQ, per germline. CDR3 protein: CATAAGGANVLTF. DNA of the CDR3: TGTGCTACAGCCGCAGGGGGGGCCAACGTCCTGACTTTC.

The genes are TRBV2 and TRBJ1-1; weak D call: TRBD1 (6 bases). V was cut by 8 bases and J by 5 bases, with 12 bases left in between. The CDR3 contains 12 residues. CDR1 and CDR2 from the germline V gene are SNHLY and FYNNEI. Here the CDR3 reads CASRGAGTEAFF. CDR3 DNA sequence: TGTGCCAGCCGGGGGGCAGGTACTGAAGCTTTCTTT. Based on the CDR3 plus reference TRBV2 and TRBJ1-1, the full variable domain is EPEVTQTPSHQVTQMGQEVILRCVPISNHLYFYWYRQILGQKVEFLVSFYNNEISEKSEIFDDQFSVERPDGSNFTLKIRSTKLEDSAMYFCASRGAGTEAFFGQGTRLTVV.

A few counts support this clone. V gene TRBV11-3 combines with J gene TRBJ1-2; D is uncertain. CDR3 length equals 13 residues. In germline, CDR1 is SGHNT, CDR2 YENEEA. Trimming cost V 5 bases and J 3 bases, with 10 bases left between them. The CDR3 coding sequence is TGTGCCAGCAGCCCCGGGATTCACTATGGCTACACCTTC. This encodes CASSPGIHYGYTF. The complete variable domain, with remaining parts taken from reference TRBV11-3 and TRBJ1-2, reads EAGVVQSPRYKIIEKKQPVAFWCNPISGHNTLYWYLQNLGQGPELLIRYENEEAVDDSQLPKDRFSAERLKGVDSTLKIQPAELGDSAVYLCASSPGIHYGYTFGSGTRLTVV.

V is TRBV18 and J is TRBJ1-1, with D unresolved. Trimming left V 2 bases short and J 4 bases short, with 26 bases between. The germline V gene encodes CDR1 KGHSH and CDR2 LQKENI. This CDR3 comprises 19 residues. CDR3 sequence: CASSPDGKTLRASGTEAFF. CDR3 coding DNA: TGTGCCAGCTCACCAGACGGGAAGACCCTTCGGGCGAGCGGCACTGAAGCTTTCTTT.

The chain employs TRBV7-3 and TRBJ2-7; 8 positions agree with TRBD1. Germline loops: CDR1 SGHTA, CDR2 FQGTGA. The CDR3 spans 11 residues. The CDR3 nucleotides read TGTGTGGGCAGGGGGCCTCAAGAGCAGTACTTC. Its protein is CVGRGPQEQYF.

This chain connects TRBV6-5 to TRBJ2-3, with D possibly being TRBD1 (5 bases). Trimming cost V 8 bases and J 2 bases, with 14 bases left between them. The CDR3 length is 14 residues. From germline, CDR1 is MNHEY and CDR2 SVGAGI. The CDR3 bases are TGTGCCAGCGGGGCTAGGGATCCCACAGATACGCAGTATTTT. Residues: CASGARDPTDTQYF.

V is TRBV4-1 and J is TRBJ1-2; possibly TRBD1 for D (5 bases). Germline CDR1 reads MGHRA; CDR2 reads YSYEKL. This CDR3 is built from 16 residues. V was clipped by 6 bases and J by 4 bases, with 21 bases between them. Here the CDR3 reads CASRDSPGRLFYGYTF. As DNA, the CDR3 is TGCGCCAGCAGAGACAGTCCCGGGAGACTTTTCTATGGCTACACCTTC.

V and J are TRBV18 and TRBJ2-2, with 9 bases aligning to TRBD1. V shed 3 bases, J shed 4 bases, and the junction held 9 bases outside the gene matches. This CDR3 is 17 amino acids long. The germline V gene encodes CDR1 KGHSH and CDR2 LQKENI. CDR3 sequence (DNA): TGTGCCAGCTCACCGTCCATACAGGGGGCGCGCACCGGGGAGCTGTTTTTT. Translating it yields CASSPSIQGARTGELFF.

The genes are TRBV19 and TRBJ1-3, with TRBD1 matching over 7 bases. The CDR3 sequence is 13 residues long. With V trimmed by 9 bases and J by 5 bases, 7 bases remained unmatched. Germline CDR1 and CDR2: LNHDA and SQIVND (reference sequence). This CDR3 is CASGTDHRNTIYF. CDR3 DNA: TGTGCCAGCGGGACAGATCACCGAAACACCATATATTTT.

This sequence joins TRBV7-9 and TRBJ2-1; D gene uncertain. The V and J ends lost 4 bases and 12 bases respectively, with 19 bases between them. CDR1 is SEHNR and CDR2 is FQNEAQ in the germline V gene (reference sequence). The CDR3 consists of 14 residues. The CDR3: CASSSYRPVWRQFF. CDR3 DNA sequence: TGTGCCAGCAGCTCATATAGACCGGTCTGGAGGCAGTTCTTC.

The chain combines TRBV6-2 or TRBV6-3 with TRBJ1-1; D may be TRBD1 (6 bases). Looked up from germline, CDR1 is MNHEY and CDR2 is SVGEGT. The CDR3 extends over 14 amino acids. V was trimmed by 5 bases and J by 0 bases, leaving 10 bases between them. The CDR3 DNA sequence: TGTGCCAGCAGTCGGGACACTGTGAACACTGAAGCTTTCTTT. It encodes CASSRDTVNTEAFF.

The chain is built from TRBV29-1 and TRBJ1-1; the D gene is possibly TRBD1 (6 bases). This CDR3 is built from 15 residues. CDR1 and CDR2 from the germline V gene are SQVTM and ANQGSEA. Between the trimmed V and J ends, which lost 1 base and 1 base, there was a span of 13 bases. As DNA, the CDR3 is TGCAGCGTTGAAGTAGCAGGGGTGAAGAACACTGAAGCTTTCTTT. It encodes CSVEVAGVKNTEAFF.

V is TRBV6-6 and J is TRBJ1-3; weak D call: TRBD1 (6 bases). Germline-derived CDR1 and CDR2 are MNHNY and SVGAGI (reference sequence). CDR3 size: 13 residues. V gave up 8 bases and J gave up 1 base, with 9 bases separating them. As DNA, the CDR3 is TGTGCCAGCCAGGGGAGATCTGGAAACACCATATATTTT. Its protein product is CASQGRSGNTIYF.

A remark on this clone: This sample includes further DNA sequences coding for the same CDR3. The chain uses TRBV27 and TRBJ1-1, with no clear D. CDR1 and CDR2 from the germline V gene are MNHEY and SMNVEV (reference sequence). Trimming took 1 base from V and 1 from J, leaving 4 bases between them. This CDR3 is built from 13 residues. This chain's CDR3 is CASSLYRNTEAFF. CDR3 DNA: TGTGCCAGCAGTTTATATAGGAACACTGAAGCTTTCTTT.